A single T cell receptor (beta chain) is shown here with its context. These data are taken from a study of blood T cell repertoires in COVID-19. Study-level information: COVID-19 samples, acute and convalescent, were from the United States, Italy and Spain. Sample material is recorded as cDNA or gDNA derived from T cells, B-cell-depleted T cells, or PBMCs.

The authors' processing: Estimated nucleated cell counts came from reference gene primer amplification. Sequencing was performed with immunoSEQ multiplex PCR; in TCRdb, only in-frame clones are kept and a portion is missing. Clone size and the V and J calls come from that table; the DNA yielded D and trimming. The data hold under 300,000 clones, with about 80% observed a single time. This CDR3 region has 16 residues. Germline CDR1 is SGDLS and CDR2 is YYNGEE. V was trimmed by 0 bases and J by 0 bases, leaving 7 bases between them. The sequencing sample was made of peripheral blood. The sequence came from a woman older than 75 with acute or convalescent COVID-19. V usage is TRBV9 and J usage is TRBJ2-6, with D unresolved. Here the CDR3 reads CASSVVRSSGANVLTF. The CDR3 DNA reads as TGTGCCAGCAGCGTAGTGCGTAGCTCTGGGGCCAACGTCCTGACTTTC.